This T cell receptor beta chain derives from a study of OX40 agonist ivuxolimab in advanced cancers. In the case of this clone: As yet, its antigen is unknown.

The CDR3 has 14 residues. Between the trimmed V and J ends, which lost 2 bases and 6 bases, there was a span of 11 bases. Per germline, CDR1 MNHEY and CDR2 SMNVEV (reference sequence). General observations from the study: In CD8+ T cells, expanded clones were on average more numerous than in CD4+.

Generated by immunoSEQ multiplex PCR, the TCRdb table keeps only in-frame clones and is missing some. The table records 68,000 or so clones, roughly 90% of them present only once. The sequence came from an adult with an advanced solid tumor such as melanoma, head and neck, liver or kidney cancer. The rearrangement joins TRBV27 to TRBJ1-5; D is ambiguous. The material sequenced was CD4+ or CD8+ T cells sorted from blood, taken in a trial of the OX40 agonist ivuxolimab. CDR3 nucleotide sequence: TGTGCCAGCAGTTTAACCGGGGTGGGTCAGCCCCAGCATTTT. Its protein is CASSLTGVGQPQHF.